This T cell receptor (beta chain) came from a study of T-cell reconstitution after alpha-beta-depleted transplantation in children. Notes on the study in general: Reported findings indicate that, about two months after transplant, alpha-beta T cells came from several hundred expanded clones, which were derived from non-depleted graft cells. Among T cells one year after transplant, newly produced cells accounted for most counts and diversity. Surviving recipient T cells and intrathymic progenitors accounted for some patients' high TCRbeta diversity at day 60.

Unique molecular identifiers were incorporated into the prepared TCRbeta library. TCRdb called the PCR reads again in MiXCR, with one record for every CDR3 protein. The table includes some 450,000 distinct CDR3 sequences, 43% detected once. At least ten counts were recorded for this clonotype. Its antigen remains unknown. V lost 5 bases, J lost 7 bases, and 17 bases lay in between. The CDR3 is 13 amino acids. The germline V gene has CDR1 DFQATT and CDR2 SNEGSKA (reference sequence). This clonotype was sampled from a girl aged 2 to 10 with aplastic anemia, due to receive a stem cell transplant. Material: PBMCs, obtained before TCRalphabeta/CD19-depleted stem cell transplant. The chain uses TRBV20-1 and TRBJ1-2; maybe TRBD1 (6 bases). In DNA, the CDR3 is TGCAGTGCTGAGGGGGACCCTGCTCTTGGCTACACCTTC. Its translation is CSAEGDPALGYTF.